This TCR beta chain comes out of a study of CD8 T cells in Susac syndrome. Reverse transcription of 0.5 to 1 ug RNA was performed with random hexamers. TCR beta CDR3 was amplified by immunoSEQ multiplex PCR. This amplification extended across 54 Vbeta and 13 Jbeta segments. TCRdb recomputed calls from the immunoSEQ multiplex PCR reads with MiXCR, one row per CDR3 protein. In the table there are under 550,000 distinct CDR3 sequences, approximately 85% of which are singletons. Multiple sclerosis controls were treatment-naive patients with stable or active relapsing-remitting disease. The CD8+ and CD4+ T cells were negatively isolated, with the TEMRA cells enriched by FACS. V lost 5 bases and J lost 0, with 15 bases in between. The CDR3 has 16 residues. Per germline, CDR1 LGHDT and CDR2 YNNKEL (reference sequence).

This clonotype was obtained from a human donor with multiple sclerosis. This sequence joins TRBV3-1 and TRBJ2-3; D remains ambiguous. Input material: CD8+ T cells from PBMCs. CDR3 DNA: TGTGCCAGCAGCTCGAGCCTAGGGCCCAGCACAGATACGCAGTATTTT. The encoded protein is CASSSSLGPSTDTQYF.